This T cell receptor beta chain is from a study of CD8 T cells in ankylosing spondylitis. This clonotype was counted many times. Libraries of TCR beta came from quantitative 5'-RACE with molecular barcodes. MiXCR, applied by TCRdb to the 5' RACE reads, yields one record per CDR3 protein. This table holds approximately 46,000 distinct CDR3 sequences, approximately 11% found once. The source is a male donor with ankylosing spondylitis or in good health (not recorded which). The sequenced material came from blood, either unsorted or a sorted T cell fraction (not recorded which).

This chain's CDR3 is CATKVGGFQDLQYF. The CDR3, as DNA: TGCGCCACTAAGGTCGGCGGTTTTCAGGATTTGCAGTATTTT. The chain has TRBV5-1 and TRBJ2-3; the D is unclear. Deletions cut 9 bases from V and 11 bases from J, with 25 bases between. Germline CDR1 SGHRS, CDR2 YFSETQ. The CDR3 is 14 residues long.